The clone carrying this T cell receptor beta chain was observed a few times. As yet, its antigen is unknown. Trimming shortened V by 5 bases and J by 4 bases, and 9 bases separated the two germline ends. The length of the CDR3 is 13 residues. The entry originates in a study of early T cells in non-severe SARS-CoV-2 infection. Across the whole study: Sequencing input comprised bulk RNA from unsorted whole blood; chain pairing was not available.

The study, taken as a whole, reports: Anti-spike CD8 specificities were favored by VDJdb matching, whose results missed private and CD4 specificities.

Molecules of cDNA were individually given unique molecular identifiers that were attached to them. TCRdb called the 5' RACE reads again in MiXCR, with one record for every CDR3 protein. The sample has approximately 50,000 distinct CDR3 sequences, approximately 12% seen once. The V gene is TRBV12-3 or TRBV12-4, the J gene TRBJ1-5, with D possibly matching TRBD1 (5 bases). The sample here was whole blood, taken at baseline. The TCR sequence derives from an adult who was a healthcare worker with PCR-confirmed SARS-CoV-2 infection or an uninfected control (not recorded which). CDR3 in amino acids: CASSRDGNQPQHF. The CDR3 DNA is TGTGCCAGCAGTCGGGACGGGAATCAGCCCCAGCATTTT.